This T cell receptor (beta chain) was sequenced in a study of HIV-infected patients and healthy controls. General study findings and limits: No HLA typing of donors was done in this study. In healthy controls, MAIT alpha CDR3s were common; in HIV+ repertoires, severely depleted. Untreated HIV+ repertoires had roughly threefold fewer distinct CDR3s and lower Shannon diversity than healthy controls.

All unsorted peripheral T cells were captured because whole blood was used without fractionation. cDNA was made from approximately 500 ng RNA using alpha and beta constant primers. Using multiplexing indices, alpha and beta chain libraries were generated apart by chain-specific third strand synthesis. One primer pair amplified all rearrangements per chain; each cDNA got molecular barcodes. Each CDR3 protein is one row after TCRdb ran MiXCR on the 5' RACE reads. Among 18,000 or so distinct CDR3 sequences listed, 12% were seen once. Concerning this clonotype: Antigen specificity is unknown.

This CDR3 contains 13 residues. V was pared by 3 bases and J by 1 base, with 6 bases between. This clonotype was obtained from an adult in good health. The rearrangement links TRBV12-3 or TRBV12-4 to TRBJ1-1; no clear D gene. The sample consisted of blood. The CDR3 loop is CASSFGANTEAFF. The CDR3 DNA reads as TGTGCCAGCAGTTTTGGTGCGAACACTGAAGCTTTCTTT.